This TCR beta chain was recorded in a study of blood T cell repertoires in COVID-19. Using immunoSEQ multiplex PCR, the repertoire was profiled, and TCRdb retains in-frame clones only, with some absent. The sample lists tens of thousands of clones, 75% to 85% seen once, with over 15% in the top ten. Germline-derived CDR1 and CDR2 are LGHDT and YNNKEL (reference sequence). The CDR3 has 17 residues. After removal of 0 bases from V and 3 bases from J, the junction contained 9 bases not matched to a gene. The material sequenced was peripheral blood. The clonotype comes from a man aged 35 to 55 with acute or convalescent COVID-19. The chain recombines TRBV3-1 (or the pseudogene TRBV3-2) with TRBJ2-3, with TRBD2 identical over 7 bases. CDR3 sequence (DNA): TGTGCCAGCAGCCAAGATGGCGGGGGATTAAGAACAGATACGCAGTATTTT. Protein sequence: CASSQDGGGLRTDTQYF.